This T cell receptor (beta chain) stems from a study of T cell responses to AZD1222 COVID-19 vaccine. Regarding the study as a whole: Spike-wide coverage was observed for vaccine-associated CD4 TCRs, with dominant responses at 160-218 and 743-854. Among the donors, most were white British and more were female, and clonal diversity was possibly underestimated. Nearly half of unique spike-specific TCRs reportedly avoided B.1.351 and B.1.1.7 mutated regions.

Some clones are missing from TCRdb's copy, which holds only in-frame ones; the method was immunoSEQ multiplex PCR. Of some 64,000 clones in the sample, 75% to 95% were seen once. This clone has just one count. The antigen is undetermined. Germline CDR1 is SGDLS and CDR2 is YYNGEE. With 3 bases removed from V and 0 bases from J, the gap between germline ends came to 8 bases. This CDR3 is 14 amino acids long. Sample: peripheral blood, taken 28 days after the second dose of the MenACWY control vaccine. The rearrangement links TRBV9 to TRBJ2-3; D uncertain. This receptor was obtained from an adult who received the MenACWY meningococcal vaccine as a control. CDR3 nucleotides: TGTGCCAGCAGCGCCCCCTCTAGCACAGATACGCAGTATTTT. This sequence encodes CASSAPSSTDTQYF.